This TCR beta chain derives from a study of immune evolution from preneoplasia to lung adenocarcinoma. Findings and caveats of the study: KRAS-mutant nodules had the highest T cell clonality. Later-stage lesions seemingly showed higher T cell density and diversity than normal lung. Top clone frequencies peaked in normal lung, apparently declining through invasive adenocarcinoma.

As regards this clone: Its matching antigen is unknown.

Two lung cancer pathologists independently confirmed each histologic diagnosis. Data came from immunoSEQ multiplex PCR; TCRdb stores just in-frame clones and leaves some out. The sample shows approximately 6,200 clones, roughly three quarters of them seen only once. Germline CDR1 and CDR2: SGHRS and YFSETQ. V gave up 4 bases and J gave up 4 bases; unmatched junction bases: 6. The CDR3 extends over 14 amino acids. The sequencing sample was made of FFPE minimally invasive lung adenocarcinoma tissue. The source of this sequence is a person between 45 and 75 years old with lung adenocarcinoma. V and J are TRBV5-1 and TRBJ1-1; TRBD1 agrees at 8 bases. The CDR3 sequence: CASSRTTGGTEAFF. DNA for the CDR3: TGCGCCAGCAGCAGGACCACAGGGGGCACTGAAGCTTTCTTT.